The 23 T cell receptor beta chains in this list originate from one sample, sequenced in a study of T cell changes during pregnancy in multiple sclerosis. This table comes from immunoSEQ multiplex PCR, and its TCRdb copy is limited to in-frame clones, with some not included. There are about 97,000 clones in the sample; just over 90% occur only once, and around 0.8% lies in the top ten. This specimen was peripheral blood, taken in the second trimester of pregnancy. Source of these receptors: a female donor in good health, enrolled as a control in a pregnancy study.

The chain has TRBV12-5 and TRBJ1-2, with a weak D call TRBD1 (5 bases). The CDR3 covers 12 residues. V lost 7 bases and J lost 7, with 13 bases in between. Germline V gene data show CDR1 as LGHNT and CDR2 as FRNRAP. The CDR3 sequence: CASALSRVGYTF. The DNA of the CDR3 is TGTGCTAGTGCCCTCAGCAGGGTTGGCTACACCTTC.

This sequence joins TRBV9 and TRBJ1-1; maybe TRBD1 (5 bases). Per the germline V gene, CDR1 is SGDLS and CDR2 is YYNGEE. This CDR3 comprises 15 residues. Trimming cost V 0 bases and J 1 base, with 10 bases left between them. The CDR3 DNA sequence: TGTGCCAGCAGCGTAGCTTGGACACCGAACACTGAAGCTTTCTTT. Translation gives CASSVAWTPNTEAFF.

The V and J genes are TRBV6-6 and TRBJ1-1; D may be TRBD1 (6 bases). The CDR3 spans 14 residues. Trimming pared 4 bases from V and 0 bases from J, leaving 9 bases between. Germline CDR1 MNHNY, CDR2 SVGAGI (reference sequence). In DNA, the CDR3 is TGTGCCAGCAGTTGGGGGCGGCTGAACACTGAAGCTTTCTTT. This translates into CASSWGRLNTEAFF.

CDR3 in DNA: TGCGCCAGCAGCTTGGTGGCGGGGGAAGGGCGGAATGAGCAGTTCTTC. Its translation: CASSLVAGEGRNEQFF. This chain links TRBV5-1 with TRBJ2-1; the match to TRBD2 covers 7 bases. CDR3 length: 16 residues. The germline V gene encodes CDR1 SGHRS and CDR2 YFSETQ. V gave up 0 bases and J gave up 7 bases; unmatched junction bases: 10.

V and J are TRBV19 and TRBJ2-3, with TRBD1 as a possible D gene (6 bases). V was pared by 0 bases and J by 0 bases, with 10 bases between. Germline V gives CDR1 LNHDA, CDR2 SQIVND (reference sequence). The CDR3 loop spans 16 amino acids. DNA for the CDR3: TGTGCCAGTAGTATAGAGGGGACACCTAGCACAGATACGCAGTATTTT. It is translated as CASSIEGTPSTDTQYF.

This clone has just one count. V gene TRBV7-9 combines with J gene TRBJ2-5, with TRBD1 matching over 7 bases. CDR1 and CDR2 (germline): SEHNR, FQNEAQ (reference sequence). Losses at the gene ends were 4 bases for V and 0 bases for J; bases not matched to a gene: 8. The CDR3 has 16 amino acids. This CDR3 reads CASSSRTGLDQETQYF. The CDR3 DNA reads TGTGCCAGCAGCTCCCGGACAGGTCTGGACCAAGAGACCCAGTACTTC.

The chain recombines TRBV27 with TRBJ2-1, with TRBD2 matching 11 bases. Germline loops: CDR1 MNHEY, CDR2 SMNVEV (reference sequence). The CDR3 is 18 residues long. V trimming: 4 bases; J trimming: 4 bases; junction bases outside the gene matches: 12. The CDR3 reads CASSSTPQGLAVYNEQFF. The CDR3 DNA reads as TGTGCCAGCAGTTCAACCCCACAGGGACTAGCGGTTTACAATGAGCAGTTCTTC.

V usage is TRBV4-3 and J usage is TRBJ2-1; 13 bases are shared with TRBD2. The CDR3 has 16 amino acids. J was trimmed by 3 bases and V by 3 bases; bases with no gene match: 2. Germline V CDR1 and CDR2: LGHNA, YSLEER. The CDR3 reads CASSHGLAGDYNEQFF. CDR3 nucleotide sequence: TGCGCCAGCAGCCACGGACTAGCGGGAGACTACAATGAGCAGTTCTTC.

This sequence joins TRBV28 and TRBJ2-5; tentative D call: TRBD1 (5 bases). The germline CDR1 and CDR2 sequences are MDHEN and SYDVKM. The CDR3 length is 14 residues. Trimming shortened V by 2 bases and J by 2 bases, and 9 bases separated the two germline ends. CDR3 residues: CASSLDSAQETQYF. In DNA form, the CDR3 reads TGTGCCAGCAGTTTAGACAGTGCGCAAGAGACCCAGTACTTC.

The chain has TRBV6-4 and TRBJ2-1; 11 bases map to TRBD2. The CDR3 has 13 residues. With V trimmed by 3 bases and J by 14 bases, 6 bases remained unmatched. Germline V gene sequence: CDR1 MRHNA, CDR2 SNTAGT. CDR3: CASSDGTSGGEFF. The CDR3 DNA is TGTGCCAGCAGTGATGGGACTAGCGGTGGTGAGTTCTTC.

The rearrangement uses TRBV28 and TRBJ2-5; 9 bases line up with TRBD2. CDR3 length: 17 amino acids. The germline CDR1 and CDR2 sequences are MDHEN and SYDVKM. Trimming at V came to 3 bases and at J to 1 base, leaving 9 bases not matched to a gene. The CDR3 reads CASSFSITGLAQETQYF. The CDR3 coding sequence is TGTGCCAGCAGTTTTAGTATTACGGGACTAGCCCAAGAGACCCAGTACTTC.

The rearrangement uses TRBV6-5 and TRBJ2-7; weak D call: TRBD1 (6 bases). Trimming shortened V by 5 bases and J by 0 bases, and 14 bases separated the two germline ends. This CDR3 contains 15 residues. Germline CDR1 and CDR2: MNHEY and SVGAGI. The CDR3 coding sequence is TGTGCCAGCAGTCGACCGACAGGATCCTCCTACGAGCAGTACTTC. Amino acids: CASSRPTGSSYEQYF.

This clone is a singleton in its sample. The genes are TRBV5-1 and TRBJ2-6; D unresolved. CDR3 length: 15 amino acids. Deletions cut 0 bases from V and 4 bases from J, with 8 bases between. CDR1 SGHRS and CDR2 YFSETQ come from the germline V gene. CDR3 nucleotide sequence: TGCGCCAGCAGCTTGGTGTCATCCGGGGCCAACGTCCTGACTTTC. Translated: CASSLVSSGANVLTF.

This clone was recorded once. CDR3 loop: CASSPGQVLGGNQPQHF. The CDR3 DNA follows: TGTGCCAGTAGCCCGGGACAGGTCCTCGGGGGCAATCAGCCCCAGCATTTT. The chain employs TRBV19 and TRBJ1-5, with 8 bases identical to TRBD1. The CDR3 has 17 residues. J lost 2 bases, V lost 6 bases, and 12 bases had no gene match. Germline V gene data show CDR1 as LNHDA and CDR2 as SQIVND (reference sequence).

V usage is TRBV6-5 and J usage is TRBJ1-4; 11 bases map to TRBD1. Germline CDR1 reads MNHEY; CDR2 reads SVGAGI. The CDR3 sequence is 15 residues long. J was trimmed by 6 bases and V by 5 bases; bases with no gene match: 5. CDR3 bases: TGTGCCAGCAGTGGACAGGGGGCGGCTTATGAAAAACTGTTTTTT. Translated, it gives CASSGQGAAYEKLFF.

This chain links TRBV6-4 with TRBJ2-3; D is unclear. The germline gives CDR1 MRHNA, CDR2 SNTAGT. CDR3 length: 13 amino acids. V was cut by 0 bases and J by 6 bases, with 7 bases left in between. The CDR3 DNA reads as TGTGCCAGCAGTGACTCGAGCGCCGATACGCAGTATTTT. This codes for CASSDSSADTQYF.

The J gene is TRBJ2-7, the V gene TRBV18; no firm D call. Germline assignment: CDR1 KGHSH and CDR2 LQKENI. V was shortened by 2 bases and J by 6 bases, with 14 bases between the two germline ends. CDR3 length: 14 amino acids. CDR3 in DNA: TGTGCCAGCTCACCAGGTCTACGGTCGGGCGAGCAGTACTTC. It encodes CASSPGLRSGEQYF.

This clone was observed a few times. The gene calls are TRBV2 and TRBJ1-2, with 7 bases aligning to TRBD1. The CDR3 spans 14 residues. Germline V gene sequence: CDR1 SNHLY, CDR2 FYNNEI. V gave up 4 bases and J gave up 2 bases; unmatched junction bases: 4. CDR3 region: CASSGGRGNYGYTF. The CDR3, as DNA: TGTGCCAGCAGTGGAGGCAGGGGGAACTATGGCTACACCTTC.

The J gene is TRBJ1-6, the V gene TRBV28, with D possibly TRBD1 on 6 matching bases. This CDR3 is 16 amino acids long. Germline values: CDR1 MDHEN, CDR2 SYDVKM. V was clipped by 2 bases and J by 11 bases, with 19 bases between them. CDR3 amino acids: CASSLASAGDIAPLHF. The CDR3 region has the DNA TGTGCCAGCAGTTTAGCATCGGCAGGGGATATAGCACCCCTCCACTTT.

This chain links TRBV19 with TRBJ1-4; TRBD1 agrees at 10 bases. The CDR3 is made up of 16 amino acids. Germline-derived CDR1 and CDR2 are LNHDA and SQIVND (reference sequence). After removal of 5 bases from V and 1 base from J, the junction contained 4 bases not matched to a gene. CDR3: CASSGRTGGTNEKLFF. The CDR3 DNA reads as TGTGCCAGTAGTGGTCGGACAGGGGGAACTAATGAAAAACTGTTTTTT. Supplemented by reference TRBV19 and TRBJ1-4, the full variable domain reads DGGITQSPKYLFRKEGQNVTLSCEQNLNHDAMYWYRQDPGQGLRLIYYSQIVNDFQKGDIAEGYSVSREKKESFPLTVTSAQKNPTAFYLCASSGRTGGTNEKLFFGSGTQLSVL.

The chain uses TRBV27 and TRBJ2-3; 7 bases agree with TRBD1. The CDR3 sequence is 14 residues long. Germline lookup yields CDR1 MNHEY and CDR2 SMNVEV (reference sequence). V gave up 2 bases and J gave up 4 bases; unmatched junction bases: 3. The CDR3 DNA reads as TGTGCCAGCAGTTTACCCGACAGGGCAGATACGCAGTATTTT. This translates into CASSLPDRADTQYF.

The chain uses TRBV14 and TRBJ1-6; TRBD1 aligns across 8 bases. Trimming at V came to 4 bases and at J to 7 bases, leaving 6 bases not matched to a gene. Germline values: CDR1 SGHDN, CDR2 FVKESK. This CDR3 contains 15 residues. CDR3 protein: CASSLQGAMNSPLHF. The DNA of the CDR3 is TGTGCCAGCAGCCTTCAGGGGGCGATGAATTCACCCCTCCACTTT.

The chain uses TRBV6-5 and TRBJ1-1; D is perhaps TRBD1 (6 bases). V was shortened by 0 bases and J by 8 bases, with 10 bases between the two germline ends. Germline V gene lookup returns CDR1 MNHEY and CDR2 SVGAGI. The CDR3 has 13 residues. CDR3 in amino acids: CASSYSGAGEAFF. The CDR3 nucleotides are TGTGCCAGCAGTTACTCGGGGGCAGGGGAAGCTTTCTTT.